These 31 T cell receptor beta chains share one sample of origin, sequenced in a study of T cell responses to AZD1222 COVID-19 vaccine. Method: immunoSEQ multiplex PCR; TCRdb's copy keeps in-frame clones and lacks some. The profile covers fewer than 120,000 clones, with about 95% appearing a single time and about 3% taken by the ten largest. This sample comprised peripheral blood, obtained 28 days after the second AZD1222 dose. The receptors were sampled from an adult who received the AZD1222 COVID-19 vaccine.

This chain uses TRBV14 with TRBJ2-7; 10 nucleotides agree with TRBD2. CDR1 is SGHDN, CDR2 FVKESK, per germline. The CDR3 spans 18 residues. The junction had 14 bases not matched to a gene; V was cut back by 0 bases and J by 6 bases. DNA of the CDR3: TGTGCCAGCAGCCAAGAAAATATAGCGGGGGGTGAGATGGGCGAGCAGTACTTC. The encoded protein is CASSQENIAGGEMGEQYF.

J is TRBJ1-1 and V is TRBV4-1, with 7 bases aligning to TRBD1. CDR3 length: 15 residues. The V gene end was trimmed by 0 bases and the J gene end by 2 bases; junction bases not matched to a gene: 3. CDR1 and CDR2 (germline): MGHRA, YSYEKL. The CDR3 sequence: CASSQETGANTEAFF. Written as DNA, the CDR3 is TGCGCCAGCAGCCAAGAAACAGGGGCTAACACTGAAGCTTTCTTT.

This sequence joins TRBV4-1 and TRBJ1-4; D is uncertain. This CDR3 is built from 14 residues. Germline V gene data show CDR1 as MGHRA and CDR2 as YSYEKL. V was trimmed by 1 base and J by 8 bases, leaving 11 bases between them. CDR3: CASSQAPGPEKLFF. DNA for the CDR3: TGCGCCAGCAGCCAAGCGCCCGGGCCGGAAAAACTGTTTTTT.

V is TRBV3-1 (or the pseudogene TRBV3-2) and J is TRBJ1-1, with TRBD1 matching over 9 bases. J lost 0 bases, V lost 4 bases, and 3 bases had no gene match. In germline, CDR1 is LGHDT, CDR2 YNNKEL (reference sequence). This CDR3 is 15 amino acids long. The CDR3 spells CASSPYRGLNTEAFF. The CDR3 bases are TGTGCCAGCAGCCCCTACAGGGGGCTGAACACTGAAGCTTTCTTT.

This sequence joins TRBV25-1 and TRBJ2-3, with D perhaps matching TRBD1 or TRBD2 (5 bases each). Trimming took off 1 base at V and 8 bases at J, with 10 bases between the two ends. The CDR3 contains 13 residues. From germline, CDR1 is MGHDK and CDR2 SYGVNS. This CDR3 reads CASSEWGKGTQYF. The CDR3 nucleotides read TGTGCCAGCAGTGAATGGGGGAAGGGTACGCAGTATTTT.

The chain carries TRBV5-4 and TRBJ1-2, with D hard to call. The CDR3 contains 11 residues. Germline CDR1 is SGHNT and CDR2 is YYREEE (reference sequence). Trimming pared 3 bases from V and 7 bases from J, leaving 7 bases between. The CDR3 here is CASSYLGGYTF. In nucleotides, the CDR3 is TGTGCCAGCAGCTACTTGGGTGGCTACACCTTC.

The chain uses TRBV27 and TRBJ1-2, with TRBD1 matching over 10 bases. Germline CDR1 reads MNHEY; CDR2 reads SMNVEV (reference sequence). This CDR3 has 14 amino acids. J lost 5 bases, V lost 5 bases, and 5 bases had no gene match. The CDR3 nucleotides read TGTGCCAGCAGTAGACAGGGGGCCGCGTATGGCTACACCTTC. This encodes CASSRQGAAYGYTF.

The CDR3 DNA reads TGTGCCAGCAGCAAAGAGGCTAGTGAGCAGTTCTTC. Translation: CASSKEASEQFF. The genes are TRBV21-1 and TRBJ2-1; no DNA check was done on the table's D call, TRBD2. TRBV21-1 is described as a pseudogene. CDR3 length equals 12 residues.

The V call is TRBV5-1, the J call TRBJ1-2; no clear D gene. The CDR3 loop spans 15 amino acids. Germline V gives CDR1 SGHRS, CDR2 YFSETQ. Deletions cut 1 base from V and 4 bases from J, with 14 bases between. The CDR3 sequence is CASSLNGLVFYGYTF. In DNA form, the CDR3 reads TGCGCCAGCAGCTTGAACGGGTTGGTTTTCTATGGCTACACCTTC.

The chain combines TRBV4-1 with TRBJ1-1; D gene ambiguous. The germline CDR1 and CDR2 sequences are MGHRA and YSYEKL. This CDR3 is built from 17 residues. V lost 1 base to trimming and J lost 3 bases, with 18 bases between them. CDR3 loop: CASSQGFQEGLHTEAFF. DNA for the CDR3: TGCGCCAGCAGCCAAGGTTTTCAGGAAGGATTGCACACTGAAGCTTTCTTT.

The chain has TRBV7-6 and TRBJ1-2; D is uncertain. Germline V gene sequence: CDR1 SGHVS, CDR2 FNYEAQ. V was shortened by 3 bases and J by 3 bases, with 14 bases between the two germline ends. This CDR3 region has 15 residues. The CDR3 region has the DNA TGTGCCAGCAGCTTTCCGGACGGGGAGGACTATGGCTACACCTTC. Translating gives CASSFPDGEDYGYTF.

The rearrangement joins TRBV19 to TRBJ2-1; 9 bases map to TRBD2. Germline-derived CDR1 and CDR2 are LNHDA and SQIVND (reference sequence). The length of the CDR3 is 14 residues. J gave up 11 bases and V 0 bases, and 5 bases lay outside the gene matches. The CDR3 bases are TGTGCCAGTAGTATAGATTCTAGCGGGACTAAGCAGTTCTTC. It codes for CASSIDSSGTKQFF.

V and J are TRBV18 and TRBJ1-1, with D unresolved. With 8 bases removed from V and 2 bases from J, the gap between germline ends came to 18 bases. The CDR3 sequence is 15 residues long. Germline CDR1 and CDR2: KGHSH and LQKENI. The CDR3 here is CASPPATGENTEAFF. CDR3 bases: TGTGCCAGCCCCCCGGCAACGGGAGAAAACACTGAAGCTTTCTTT.

The chain links TRBV30 to TRBJ1-3, with D unresolved. Trimming took off 4 bases at V and 2 bases at J, with 6 bases between the two ends. Germline CDR1 reads GTSNPN; CDR2 reads SVGIG (reference sequence). The CDR3 is 12 residues long. CDR3 nucleotides: TGTGCCTGGACCCGTACTGGAAACACCATATATTTT. Protein sequence: CAWTRTGNTIYF.

This chain connects TRBV20-1 to TRBJ2-1, with D perhaps matching TRBD1 (5 bases). V lost 3 bases, J lost 6 bases, and 9 bases lay in between. Per the germline V gene, CDR1 is DFQATT and CDR2 is SNEGSKA (reference sequence). This CDR3 region has 12 residues. The CDR3 DNA follows: TGCAGTGCTAGTAGGGGTAGCAATGAGCAGTTCTTC. It yields the protein CSASRGSNEQFF.

The chain is built from TRBV7-9 and TRBJ1-3; TRBD1 agrees at 7 bases. Germline lookup yields CDR1 SEHNR and CDR2 FQNEAQ (reference sequence). The CDR3 runs to 14 residues. V gave up 11 bases and J gave up 1 base; unmatched junction bases: 8. CDR3 in amino acids: CAGGDRYSGNTIYF. The CDR3 DNA sequence: TGTGCCGGGGGGGACAGATATTCTGGAAACACCATATATTTT.

The gene calls are TRBV18 and TRBJ2-7; tentative D call: TRBD2 (5 bases). The germline V and J ends were trimmed by 6 bases and 1 base, with 13 bases remaining between them. This CDR3 contains 14 residues. The germline gives CDR1 KGHSH, CDR2 LQKENI. CDR3 region: CASSFTGDSYEQYF. The CDR3 bases are TGTGCCAGCTCGTTCACCGGGGATTCCTACGAGCAGTACTTC.

J is TRBJ2-7 and V is TRBV27; 10 bases align to TRBD2. The trim removed 3 bases at V and 0 bases at J, leaving 2 bases unmatched. Germline CDR1 is MNHEY and CDR2 is SMNVEV (reference sequence). This CDR3 region has 15 residues. CDR3 amino acids: CASSFLAGASYEQYF. CDR3 bases: TGTGCCAGCAGTTTTCTAGCGGGGGCCTCCTACGAGCAGTACTTC.

This clone was seen a few times. The rearrangement uses TRBV5-1 and TRBJ1-1; D is uncertain. The CDR3 runs 14 residues. Per germline, CDR1 SGHRS and CDR2 YFSETQ. The ends were cut back, 0 bases at V and 1 base at J, with 7 bases in the middle. CDR3 DNA: TGCGCCAGCAGCTTGGGACATTCGAACACTGAAGCTTTCTTT. Amino acids: CASSLGHSNTEAFF. Full variable domain (outside the CDR3, taken from reference TRBV5-1 and TRBJ1-1): KAGVTQTPRYLIKTRGQQVTLSCSPISGHRSVSWYQQTPGQGLQFLFEYFSETQRNKGNFPGRFSGRQFSNSRSEMNVSTLELGDSALYLCASSLGHSNTEAFFGQGTRLTVV.

The chain carries TRBV3-1 (or the pseudogene TRBV3-2) and TRBJ2-4, with D tentatively TRBD1 (6 bases). Germline values: CDR1 LGHDT, CDR2 YNNKEL (reference sequence). V was clipped by 7 bases and J by 8 bases, with 18 bases between them. The CDR3 length is 14 residues. The CDR3 DNA follows: TGTGCCAGCACCAGAGGGACAAGAGGGGACATTCAGTACTTC. It encodes CASTRGTRGDIQYF.

The CDR3 DNA reads as TGTGCCAGCAGCCCGAGACAGGCGTTCGATGGAAACACCATATATTTT. Its translation: CASSPRQAFDGNTIYF. This chain links TRBV13 with TRBJ1-3; D is possibly TRBD1 (6 bases). The CDR3 has 16 amino acids. Germline V gives CDR1 PRHDT, CDR2 FYEKMQ (reference sequence). Trimming shortened V by 5 bases and J by 3 bases, and 17 bases separated the two germline ends.

The rearrangement uses TRBV11-2 and TRBJ2-1, with 9 bases lining up with TRBD2. CDR3 length equals 15 residues. Germline loops: CDR1 SGHAT, CDR2 FQNNGV. Losses at the gene ends were 5 bases for V and 5 bases for J; bases not matched to a gene: 7. CDR3 nucleotide sequence: TGTGCCAGCAGCCTCCGACTAGCGGCCAACAATGAGCAGTTCTTC. Protein sequence: CASSLRLAANNEQFF.

V and J are TRBV2 and TRBJ1-5; D is unclear. The CDR3 runs 16 residues. Trimming removed 1 base at V and 1 base at J, with 11 bases between. Germline CDR1 SNHLY, CDR2 FYNNEI. CDR3: CASSEVYRRSNQPQHF. CDR3 coding DNA: TGTGCCAGCAGTGAAGTTTACCGGAGAAGCAATCAGCCCCAGCATTTT. The full variable domain, rest sourced from reference TRBV2 and TRBJ1-5, is EPEVTQTPSHQVTQMGQEVILRCVPISNHLYFYWYRQILGQKVEFLVSFYNNEISEKSEIFDDQFSVERPDGSNFTLKIRSTKLEDSAMYFCASSEVYRRSNQPQHFGDGTRLSIL.

The rearrangement joins TRBV12-3 or TRBV12-4 to TRBJ2-1; D call uncertain. This CDR3 has 11 amino acids. Trimming stripped 2 bases from V and 10 bases from J, with 6 bases between. CDR3 nucleotides: TGTGCCAGCAGTTTATCTCGGGAGCAGTTCTTC. Translation: CASSLSREQFF.

V gene TRBV19 combines with J gene TRBJ1-2, with D tentatively TRBD1 (6 bases). This CDR3 comprises 17 residues. Trimming took 3 bases from V and 6 from J, leaving 23 bases between them. From germline, CDR1 is LNHDA and CDR2 SQIVND (reference sequence). CDR3 DNA: TGTGCCAGTAGTATGCCGGAGTCTCGGACAGCCCCGGATGGCTACACCTTC. Protein sequence: CASSMPESRTAPDGYTF. Looking up the rest from reference TRBV19 and TRBJ1-2 gives the full variable domain: DGGITQSPKYLFRKEGQNVTLSCEQNLNHDAMYWYRQDPGQGLRLIYYSQIVNDFQKGDIAEGYSVSREKKESFPLTVTSAQKNPTAFYLCASSMPESRTAPDGYTFGSGTRLTVV.

The rearrangement joins TRBV27 to TRBJ1-4; no clear D. CDR1 MNHEY and CDR2 SMNVEV come from the germline V gene (reference sequence). This CDR3 is 15 amino acids long. The germline V and J ends were trimmed by 5 bases and 0 bases, with 10 bases remaining between them. The CDR3 here is CASSRNSATNEKLFF. CDR3 DNA sequence: TGTGCCAGCAGTCGAAACAGCGCAACTAATGAAAAACTGTTTTTT.

The chain couples TRBV12-3 or TRBV12-4 to TRBJ2-7; D gene uncertain. This CDR3 is 12 amino acids long. V gave up 5 bases and J gave up 6 bases, with 11 bases separating them. This CDR3 is CASSPPLREQYF. For the CDR3, the DNA is TGTGCCAGCAGTCCCCCCCTCCGCGAGCAGTACTTC.

This chain connects TRBV19 to TRBJ2-1, with 13 bases that match TRBD2. The CDR3 has 18 amino acids. From germline, CDR1 is LNHDA and CDR2 SQIVND (reference sequence). After removal of 1 base from V and 8 bases from J, the junction contained 11 bases not matched to a gene. The CDR3 DNA follows: TGTGCCAGTAGTATAGGGCCCTCACTAGCGGGGGGGCCTGATGAGCAGTTCTTC. It yields the protein CASSIGPSLAGGPDEQFF.

In DNA, the CDR3 is TGTGCCAGCTCACCTAGGGGAAAGCGGGAGGGCTACAATGAGCAGTTCTTC. It specifies CASSPRGKREGYNEQFF. The chain combines TRBV18 with TRBJ2-1, with 10 nucleotides matching TRBD2. CDR1 is KGHSH, CDR2 LQKENI, per germline. Unmatched junction bases numbered 8, after V lost 3 bases and J lost 3 bases. CDR3 length: 17 residues.

V and J are TRBV5-6 and TRBJ2-1; 10 bases are shared with TRBD2. The CDR3 length is 15 residues. J lost 4 bases, V lost 6 bases, and 7 bases had no gene match. Germline V gene sequence: CDR1 SGHDT, CDR2 YYEEEE. DNA for the CDR3: TGTGCCAGCACCATACTAGCGGGACCGTACAATGAGCAGTTCTTC. Amino acids: CASTILAGPYNEQFF.

This chain links TRBV10-2 with TRBJ2-2; unclear D gene. CDR3 size: 16 residues. The V end was cut by 0 bases, the J end by 3 bases, with 11 bases between. Looked up from germline, CDR1 is WSHSY and CDR2 is SAAADI. In nucleotides, the CDR3 is TGCGCCAGCAGTGAGTCTCCTCCGGATTACACCGGGGAGCTGTTTTTT. Translation: CASSESPPDYTGELFF.